The clone carrying this T cell receptor (beta chain) was observed once. These data originate in a study of blood T cell repertoires in COVID-19. Study information: Spain, Italy and the United States supplied samples that represented acute and convalescent COVID-19. PBMCs, B-cell-depleted T cells, or T cells provided the cDNA or gDNA that made up the material.

Original processing methods: For nucleated cells, counts were estimated from reference gene primer amplification. Assay: immunoSEQ multiplex PCR; the TCRdb copy retains only in-frame clones and omits some. V and J calls and clone size come straight from that table; D and trimming were deduced from the DNA. The table has 120,000 or so clones, 82% seen once. The CDR3 is 15 amino acids. V was pared by 0 bases and J by 2 bases, with 8 bases between. In germline, CDR1 is LNHNV, CDR2 YYDKDF (reference sequence). The specimen sequenced was peripheral blood. The genes are TRBV15 and TRBJ1-5, with D possibly matching TRBD1 (5 bases). The TCR sequence derives from a woman in her 70s with acute or convalescent COVID-19. The CDR3 region is CATSRDKGRNQPQHF. CDR3 nucleotide sequence: TGTGCCACCAGCAGAGATAAGGGGCGCAATCAGCCCCAGCATTTT.